This TCR beta chain was observed in a study of T cells expressing NK-cell markers. Researchers built TCR beta cDNA using 5'RACE template switching with UMIs. TCRdb re-called the 5' RACE reads and gives one entry per CDR3 protein, without DNA. Its table lists about 460,000 distinct CDR3 sequences. CDR1 DFQATT and CDR2 SNEGSKA come from the germline V gene (reference sequence). The CDR3 loop spans 18 amino acids. V gene TRBV20-1 combines with J gene TRBJ2-3; as DNA is missing, the TRBD2 call by TCRdb cannot be tested. This clonotype originated in a woman between 50 and 59 years old in good health. Sample: blood T cells: a sorted CD56 or NKG2C T cell subset, CD4+ or CD8+ T cells, or bulk PBMC T cells (not recorded which). The CDR3 loop is CSARTGGSGSRGADTQYF.